This TCR beta chain comes out of a study of cytomegalovirus exposure and HLA in healthy donors. General study points: In an earlier analysis, productive rearrangement rates for most beta V segments clustered near 87% or 30%. It was shown in a later analysis that HLA-associated TCR beta chains were more clonally expanded than other, equally common chains.

Remarks on this clone: Its specificity is not known.

V lost 3 bases and J 3 bases, leaving 14 bases between the germline ends. This CDR3 has 15 residues. Germline lookup yields CDR1 GTSNPN and CDR2 SVGIG (reference sequence). Amplification used 60 Vbeta primers and 13 Jbeta primers. Generated by immunoSEQ multiplex PCR, the TCRdb table keeps only in-frame clones and is missing some. In total, the table holds about 77,000 clones. The sample taken for sequencing was PBMCs. The chain carries TRBV30 and TRBJ2-2; no definite D call. The receptor was isolated from a man in his forties or fifties in good health and CMV-seropositive. The CDR3, as DNA: TGTGCCTGGAGGGAGAGTAACACGGACACCGGGGAGCTGTTTTTT. It specifies CAWRESNTDTGELFF.